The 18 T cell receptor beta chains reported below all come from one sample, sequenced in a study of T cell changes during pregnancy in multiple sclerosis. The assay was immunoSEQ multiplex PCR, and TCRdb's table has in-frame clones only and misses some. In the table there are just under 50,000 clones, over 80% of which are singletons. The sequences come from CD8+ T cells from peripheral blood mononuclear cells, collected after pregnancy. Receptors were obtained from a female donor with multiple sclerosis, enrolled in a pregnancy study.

Written as DNA, the CDR3 is TGTGCCAGCAGTTACCGACAGGGGCTCTCCTACGAGCAGTACTTC. Its protein product is CASSYRQGLSYEQYF. The chain employs TRBV6-5 and TRBJ2-7, with 8 bases fitting TRBD1. CDR3 length: 15 amino acids. Germline V lookup: CDR1 MNHEY, CDR2 SVGAGI. The junction had 3 bases not matched to a gene; V was cut back by 2 bases and J by 0 bases.

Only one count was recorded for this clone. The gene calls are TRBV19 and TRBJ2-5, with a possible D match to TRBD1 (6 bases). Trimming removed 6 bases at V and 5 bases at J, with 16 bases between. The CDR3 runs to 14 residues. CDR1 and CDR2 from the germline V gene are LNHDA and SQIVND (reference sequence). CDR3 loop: CASRKTGSWETQYF. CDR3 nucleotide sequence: TGTGCCAGTAGAAAGACAGGTAGCTGGGAGACCCAGTACTTC.

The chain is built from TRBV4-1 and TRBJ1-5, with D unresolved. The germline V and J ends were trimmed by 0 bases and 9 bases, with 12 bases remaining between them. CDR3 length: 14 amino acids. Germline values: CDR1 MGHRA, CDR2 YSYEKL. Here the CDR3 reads CASSQEGGQGPQHF. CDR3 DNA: TGCGCCAGCAGCCAAGAAGGAGGCCAAGGGCCCCAGCATTTT.

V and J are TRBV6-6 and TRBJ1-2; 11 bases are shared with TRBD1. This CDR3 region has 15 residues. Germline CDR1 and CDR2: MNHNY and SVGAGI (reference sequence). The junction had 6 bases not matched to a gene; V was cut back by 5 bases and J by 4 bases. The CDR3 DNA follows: TGTGCCAGCAGTCAGGACAGGGGGCTGTCCTATGGCTACACCTTC. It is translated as CASSQDRGLSYGYTF.

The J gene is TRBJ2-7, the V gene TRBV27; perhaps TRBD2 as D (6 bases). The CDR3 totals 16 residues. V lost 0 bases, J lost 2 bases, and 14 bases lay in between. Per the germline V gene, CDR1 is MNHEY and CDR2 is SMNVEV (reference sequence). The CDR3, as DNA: TGTGCCAGCAGTTTATCGCGGGGACGCGAAGCCTACGAGCAGTACTTC. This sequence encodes CASSLSRGREAYEQYF.

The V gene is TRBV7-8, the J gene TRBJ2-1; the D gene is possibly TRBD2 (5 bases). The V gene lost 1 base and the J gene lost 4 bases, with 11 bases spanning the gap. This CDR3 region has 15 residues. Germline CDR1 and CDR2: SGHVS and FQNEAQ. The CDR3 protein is CASSLDPSGYNEQFF. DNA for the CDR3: TGTGCCAGCAGCTTAGACCCCAGCGGATACAATGAGCAGTTCTTC.

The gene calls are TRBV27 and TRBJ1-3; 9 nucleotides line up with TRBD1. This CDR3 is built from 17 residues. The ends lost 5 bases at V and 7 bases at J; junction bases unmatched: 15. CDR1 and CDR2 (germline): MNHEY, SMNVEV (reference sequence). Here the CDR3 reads CASSTTRPGQGFNTIYF. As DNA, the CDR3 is TGTGCCAGCAGTACCACCCGTCCGGGACAGGGCTTTAACACCATATATTTT.

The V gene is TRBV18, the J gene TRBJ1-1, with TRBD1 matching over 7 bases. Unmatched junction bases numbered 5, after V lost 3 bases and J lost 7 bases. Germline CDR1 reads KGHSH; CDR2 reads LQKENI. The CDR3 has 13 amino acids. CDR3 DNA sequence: TGTGCCAGCTCACCTACCCAGGGGGTTGAAGCTTTCTTT. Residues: CASSPTQGVEAFF.

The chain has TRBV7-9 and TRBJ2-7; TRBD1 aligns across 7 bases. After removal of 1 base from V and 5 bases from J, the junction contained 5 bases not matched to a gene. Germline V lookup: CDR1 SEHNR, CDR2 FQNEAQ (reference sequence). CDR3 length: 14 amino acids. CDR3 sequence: CASSLGTGLDEQYF. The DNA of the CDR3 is TGTGCCAGCAGCTTAGGGACAGGCCTGGACGAGCAGTACTTC.

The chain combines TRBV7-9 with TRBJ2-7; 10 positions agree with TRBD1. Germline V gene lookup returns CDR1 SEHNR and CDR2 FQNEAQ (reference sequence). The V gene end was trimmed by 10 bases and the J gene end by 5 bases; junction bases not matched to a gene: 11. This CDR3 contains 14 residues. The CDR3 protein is CATALGTGVNEQYF. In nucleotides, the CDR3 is TGTGCCACCGCGTTAGGGACAGGGGTCAACGAGCAGTACTTC.

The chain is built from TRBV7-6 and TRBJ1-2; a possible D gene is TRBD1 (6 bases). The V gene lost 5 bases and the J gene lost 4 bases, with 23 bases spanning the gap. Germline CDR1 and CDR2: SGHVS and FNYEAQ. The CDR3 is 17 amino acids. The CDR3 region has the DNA TGTGCCAGCAGCCTAACCGACGACAGGACCGACCTCTATGGCTACACCTTC. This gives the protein CASSLTDDRTDLYGYTF.

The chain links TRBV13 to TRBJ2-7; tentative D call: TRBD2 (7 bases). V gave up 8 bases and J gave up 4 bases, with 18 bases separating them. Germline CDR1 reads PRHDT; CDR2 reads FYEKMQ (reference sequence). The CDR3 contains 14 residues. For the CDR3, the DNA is TGTGCCAGCTCTGGGGGGGCAGGCAGGTACGAGCAGTACTTC. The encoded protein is CASSGGAGRYEQYF.

The chain's CDR3 is CASSQDREELYGYTF. The DNA for the CDR3 is TGTGCCAGCAGCCAAGATCGGGAGGAACTCTATGGCTACACCTTC. The chain uses TRBV4-2 and TRBJ1-2; D not resolved. The CDR3 is 15 amino acids. Trimming took 0 bases from V and 4 from J, leaving 12 bases between them. Germline lookup yields CDR1 LGHNA and CDR2 YNFKEQ.

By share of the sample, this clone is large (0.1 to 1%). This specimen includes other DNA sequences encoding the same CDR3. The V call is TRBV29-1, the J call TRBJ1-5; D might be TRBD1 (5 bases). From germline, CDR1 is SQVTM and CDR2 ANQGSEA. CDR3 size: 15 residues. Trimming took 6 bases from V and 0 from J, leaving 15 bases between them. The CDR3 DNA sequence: TGCAGCGTCGTTGACAGCCCCGTTAGCAATCAGCCCCAGCATTTT. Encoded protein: CSVVDSPVSNQPQHF.

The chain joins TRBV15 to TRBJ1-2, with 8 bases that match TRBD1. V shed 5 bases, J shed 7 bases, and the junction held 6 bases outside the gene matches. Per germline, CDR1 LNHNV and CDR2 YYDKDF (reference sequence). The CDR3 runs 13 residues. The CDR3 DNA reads TGTGCCACCAGCCCTGGACAGGGCGCTGGCTACACCTTC. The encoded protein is CATSPGQGAGYTF.

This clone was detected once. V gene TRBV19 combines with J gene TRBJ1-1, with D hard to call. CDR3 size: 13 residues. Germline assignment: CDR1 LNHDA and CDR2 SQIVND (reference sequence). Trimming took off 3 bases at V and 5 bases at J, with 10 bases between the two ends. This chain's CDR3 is CASSIWGVTEAFF. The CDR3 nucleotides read TGTGCCAGTAGTATCTGGGGAGTTACTGAAGCTTTCTTT. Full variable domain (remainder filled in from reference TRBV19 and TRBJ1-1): DGGITQSPKYLFRKEGQNVTLSCEQNLNHDAMYWYRQDPGQGLRLIYYSQIVNDFQKGDIAEGYSVSREKKESFPLTVTSAQKNPTAFYLCASSIWGVTEAFFGQGTRLTVV.

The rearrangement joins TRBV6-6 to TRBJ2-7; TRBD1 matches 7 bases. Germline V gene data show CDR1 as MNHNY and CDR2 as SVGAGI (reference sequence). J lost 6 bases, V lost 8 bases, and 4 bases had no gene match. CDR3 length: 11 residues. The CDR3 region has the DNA TGTGCCAGCCACAGGGGCGGCGAGCAGTACTTC. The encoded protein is CASHRGGEQYF.

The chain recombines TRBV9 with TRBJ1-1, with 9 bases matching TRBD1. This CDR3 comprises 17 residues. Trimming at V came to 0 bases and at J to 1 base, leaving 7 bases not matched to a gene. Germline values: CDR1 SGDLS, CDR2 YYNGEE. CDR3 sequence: CASSVVPGQGPNTEAFF. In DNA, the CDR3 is TGTGCCAGCAGCGTAGTCCCGGGACAGGGACCGAACACTGAAGCTTTCTTT.